One and the same sample provided the 3 T cell receptor beta chains below, sequenced in a study of CD8+ T cells in alopecia areata. cDNA reverse transcribed from extracted RNA served as the sequencing template. The assay was immunoSEQ multiplex PCR, and TCRdb's table has in-frame clones only and misses some. The table lists about 110,000 clones, 59% of them singletons. Material for sequencing was CD8+ T cells sorted from blood. These receptors originate from a human donor in good health.

This rearrangement joins TRBV30 to TRBJ1-1; no clear D gene. CDR1 and CDR2 (germline): GTSNPN, SVGIG (reference sequence). Trimming removed 2 bases at V and 0 bases at J, with 13 bases between. The length of the CDR3 is 15 residues. CDR3 sequence reads: CAWSWYNRLNTEAFF. The CDR3 DNA reads as TGTGCCTGGAGTTGGTATAACCGGCTGAACACTGAAGCTTTCTTT.

The chain is built from TRBV7-9 and TRBJ2-1, with D possibly TRBD2 on 7 matching bases. Trimming stripped 3 bases from V and 8 bases from J, with 20 bases between. From germline, CDR1 is SEHNR and CDR2 FQNEAQ (reference sequence). This CDR3 is 16 amino acids long. DNA of the CDR3: TGTGCCAGCAGCTTCTCCGGGGGGCCCCACTGGGATGAGCAGTTCTTC. Protein sequence: CASSFSGGPHWDEQFF.

CDR3 sequence reads: CASSLAGQGYEQYF. As DNA, the CDR3 is TGCGCCAGCAGCTTGGCCGGACAAGGATACGAGCAGTACTTC. V usage is TRBV5-1 and J usage is TRBJ2-7, with a possible D match to TRBD1 (5 bases). CDR1 SGHRS and CDR2 YFSETQ come from the germline V gene. V was trimmed by 0 bases and J by 4 bases, leaving 11 bases between them. This CDR3 is built from 14 residues.